This T cell receptor beta chain was captured by sequencing in a study of blood T cells in healthy people across ages. A J-beta primer mix and a sample-barcoded 5' primer were used in a second PCR of roughly 6 to 12 cycles. Each cDNA molecule was tagged by a template-switch adaptor with 12 random nucleotides. Using its own MiXCR run on the 5' RACE reads, TCRdb lists one record per CDR3 protein. The profile shows 1 million or so distinct CDR3 sequences, around 45% of them singletons. V dropped 3 bases and J dropped 4 bases, with 10 bases sitting between them. CDR1 and CDR2 from the germline V gene are MNHEY and SMNVEV (reference sequence). The CDR3 is made up of 14 amino acids.

The sequence came from a woman in her sixties in good health. The sample consisted of blood. The chain uses TRBV27 and TRBJ1-5, with D uncertain. CDR3 protein: CASSFKPINQPQHF. CDR3 nucleotide sequence: TGTGCCAGCAGTTTTAAGCCGATAAATCAGCCCCAGCATTTT.